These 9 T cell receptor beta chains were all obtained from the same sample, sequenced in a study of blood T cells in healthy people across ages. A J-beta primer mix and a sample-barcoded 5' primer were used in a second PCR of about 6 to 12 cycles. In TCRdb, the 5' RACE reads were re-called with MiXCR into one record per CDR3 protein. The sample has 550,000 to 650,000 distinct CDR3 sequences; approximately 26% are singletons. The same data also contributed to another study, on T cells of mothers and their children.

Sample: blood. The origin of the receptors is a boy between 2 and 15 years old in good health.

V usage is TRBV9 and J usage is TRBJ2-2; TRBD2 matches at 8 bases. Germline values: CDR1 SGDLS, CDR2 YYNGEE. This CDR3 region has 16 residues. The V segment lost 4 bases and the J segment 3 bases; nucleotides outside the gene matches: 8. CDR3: CASSQERGPYTGELFF. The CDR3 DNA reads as TGTGCCAGCAGCCAAGAGCGGGGGCCGTACACCGGGGAGCTGTTTTTT.

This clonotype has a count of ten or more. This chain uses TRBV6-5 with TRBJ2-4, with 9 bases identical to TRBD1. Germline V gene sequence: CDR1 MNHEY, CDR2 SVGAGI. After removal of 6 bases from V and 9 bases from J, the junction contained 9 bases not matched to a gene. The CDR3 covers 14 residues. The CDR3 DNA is TGTGCCAGCAGCCCGGGACAGGGAGAGGGCATTCAGTACTTC. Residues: CASSPGQGEGIQYF.

The CDR3 bases are TGCGCCAGCTCCTCGATTAGCGGGACCTACAATGAGCAGTTCTTC. It translates to CASSSISGTYNEQFF. This chain joins TRBV4-1 and TRBJ2-1; 8 bases are shared with TRBD2. Per the germline V gene, CDR1 is MGHRA and CDR2 is YSYEKL. The CDR3 is made up of 15 amino acids. V trimming: 8 bases; J trimming: 2 bases; junction bases outside the gene matches: 8.

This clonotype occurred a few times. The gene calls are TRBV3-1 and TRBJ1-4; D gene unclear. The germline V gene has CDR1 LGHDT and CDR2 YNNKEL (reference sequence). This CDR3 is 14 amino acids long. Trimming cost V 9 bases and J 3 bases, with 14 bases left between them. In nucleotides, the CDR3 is TGTGCCAGTCAGTCCGGGGAGTCTAATGAAAAACTGTTTTTT. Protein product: CASQSGESNEKLFF.

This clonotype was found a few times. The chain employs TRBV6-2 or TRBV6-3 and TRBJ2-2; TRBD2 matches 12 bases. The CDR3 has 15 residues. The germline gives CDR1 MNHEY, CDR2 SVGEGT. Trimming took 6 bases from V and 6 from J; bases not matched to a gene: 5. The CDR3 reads CASRRLAGEAGELFF. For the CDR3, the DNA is TGTGCCAGCAGACGACTAGCGGGGGAGGCCGGGGAGCTGTTTTTT.

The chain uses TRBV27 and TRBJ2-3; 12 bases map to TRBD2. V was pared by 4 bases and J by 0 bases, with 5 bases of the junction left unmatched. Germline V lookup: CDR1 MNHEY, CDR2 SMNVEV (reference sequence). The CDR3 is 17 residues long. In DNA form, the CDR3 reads TGTGCCAGCAGTTCGGGACTAGCGGGCCGTAGCACAGATACGCAGTATTTT. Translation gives CASSSGLAGRSTDTQYF.

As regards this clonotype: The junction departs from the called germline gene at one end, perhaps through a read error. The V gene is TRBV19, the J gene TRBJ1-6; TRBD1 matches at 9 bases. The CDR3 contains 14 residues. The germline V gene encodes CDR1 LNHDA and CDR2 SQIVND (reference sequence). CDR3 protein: CASRPGQGNSPLRF. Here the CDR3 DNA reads TGTGCCAGTAGACCGGGACAGGGAAATTCACCCCTCCGCTTT.

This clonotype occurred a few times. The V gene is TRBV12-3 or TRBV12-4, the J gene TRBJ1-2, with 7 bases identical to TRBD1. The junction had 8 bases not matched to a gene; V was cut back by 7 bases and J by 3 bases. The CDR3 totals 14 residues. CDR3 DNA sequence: TGTGCCAGCACCCTAAACAGGGGCGACTATGGCTACACCTTC. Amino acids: CASTLNRGDYGYTF.

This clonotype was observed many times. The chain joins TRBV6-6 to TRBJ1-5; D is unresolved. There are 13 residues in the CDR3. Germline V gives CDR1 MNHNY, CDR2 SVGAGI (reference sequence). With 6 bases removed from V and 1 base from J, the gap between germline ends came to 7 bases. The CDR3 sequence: CASRDVSNQPQHF. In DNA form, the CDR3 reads TGTGCCAGCAGGGACGTCAGCAATCAGCCCCAGCATTTT.